Presented here are 4 T cell receptor beta chains from one specimen sequenced in a study of cytomegalovirus exposure and HLA in healthy donors. PCR employed 60 Vbeta and 13 Jbeta primers. The protocol was immunoSEQ multiplex PCR, while the TCRdb copy is restricted to in-frame clones and leaves out a portion. The table includes 200,000 to 250,000 clones, around 80% detected once. Input material: PBMCs. The receptors here all came from a girl aged 2 to 10 in good health and CMV-seronegative.

This chain links TRBV7-9 with TRBJ2-7, with D tentatively TRBD2 (5 bases). With 6 bases removed from V and 3 bases from J, the gap between germline ends came to 15 bases. Per the germline V gene, CDR1 is SEHNR and CDR2 is FQNEAQ (reference sequence). There are 14 residues in the CDR3. The CDR3 here is CASSRPAASYEQYF. The CDR3 DNA sequence: TGTGCCAGCAGTCGGCCAGCGGCAAGCTACGAGCAGTACTTC. Complete variable domain (other parts from reference TRBV7-9 and TRBJ2-7): DTGVSQNPRHKITKRGQNVTFRCDPISEHNRLYWYRQTLGQGPEFLTYFQNEAQLEKSRLLSDRFSAERPKGSFSTLEIQRTEQGDSAMYLCASSRPAASYEQYFGPGTRLTVT.

This clone has a single count. This rearrangement joins TRBV6-6 to TRBJ2-1; 8 nucleotides match TRBD2. This CDR3 is built from 14 residues. V was clipped by 8 bases and J by 8 bases; unmatched bases: 11. Germline loops: CDR1 MNHNY, CDR2 SVGAGI (reference sequence). The DNA for the CDR3 is TGTGCCAGCGGGGCGGCGGCGACTAGCGATGAGCAGTTCTTC. Its protein product is CASGAAATSDEQFF.

The chain recombines TRBV7-6 with TRBJ1-6, with 9 positions matching TRBD1. J lost 7 bases, V lost 5 bases, and 3 bases had no gene match. Per the germline V gene, CDR1 is SGHVS and CDR2 is FNYEAQ. This CDR3 is 14 amino acids long. The CDR3 loop reads CASSDGQGNSPLHF. The CDR3 DNA sequence: TGTGCCAGCAGCGACGGACAGGGGAATTCACCCCTCCACTTT.

The chain joins TRBV28 to TRBJ2-5; D remains unclear. This CDR3 contains 14 residues. V lost 2 bases and J 5 bases, leaving 12 bases between the germline ends. CDR1 MDHEN and CDR2 SYDVKM come from the germline V gene. The CDR3 region has the DNA TGTGCCAGCAGTTTACCCGGGTTTGTGGAGACCCAGTACTTC. Its translation: CASSLPGFVETQYF.